The 9 T cell receptor beta chains below were found in one sample sequenced in a study of CD8 T cells in ankylosing spondylitis. TCRdb fed the 5' RACE reads into MiXCR, producing one record per CDR3 protein. The table includes some 240,000 distinct CDR3 sequences, around 9.2% detected once. The specimen sequenced was blood, either unsorted or a sorted T cell fraction (not recorded which). Every receptor here comes from a male donor with ankylosing spondylitis or in good health (not recorded which).

This clonotype was seen at least ten times. This CDR3 reads CASSLLAGGLGELFF. Written as DNA, the CDR3 is TGCGCCAGCAGCCTCTTAGCGGGAGGATTGGGGGAGCTGTTTTTT. This chain joins TRBV5-1 and TRBJ2-2; TRBD2 matches at 10 bases. V gave up 4 bases and J gave up 8 bases; unmatched junction bases: 8. Germline values: CDR1 SGHRS, CDR2 YFSETQ. The CDR3 runs to 15 residues.

Ten or more counts support this clonotype. The V and J genes are TRBV12-3 or TRBV12-4 and TRBJ2-7, with a weak D call TRBD1 (5 bases). The CDR3 is 15 residues long. Trimming shortened V by 2 bases and J by 4 bases, and 15 bases separated the two germline ends. This chain's CDR3 is CASSLQGAGMYEQYF. CDR3 coding DNA: TGTGCCAGCAGTTTACAAGGGGCTGGAATGTACGAGCAGTACTTC.

This clonotype occurred many times. This chain uses TRBV5-1 with TRBJ2-5; tentative D call: TRBD2 (5 bases). Trimming took off 1 base at V and 4 bases at J, with 11 bases between the two ends. This CDR3 comprises 14 residues. The germline gives CDR1 SGHRS, CDR2 YFSETQ. CDR3 bases: TGCGCCAGCAGCTTGACCGGACGGGGAGAGACCCAGTACTTC. It specifies CASSLTGRGETQYF.

This clonotype has a count of ten or more. The CDR3 sequence: CASSLSQGGNWSPLHF. The CDR3 bases are TGTGCCAGCAGCTTATCGCAGGGGGGGAATTGGTCACCCCTCCACTTT. The chain recombines TRBV7-2 with TRBJ1-6; 7 nucleotides line up with TRBD1. The V gene's germline CDR1 is SGHTA and CDR2 FQGNSA. The V gene end was trimmed by 2 bases and the J gene end by 10 bases; junction bases not matched to a gene: 11. This CDR3 spans 16 amino acids.

This clonotype has a handful of counts. The V gene is TRBV29-1, the J gene TRBJ2-7, with TRBD1 matching over 10 bases. V gave up 7 bases and J gave up 6 bases; unmatched junction bases: 6. This CDR3 spans 12 amino acids. Germline V gene data show CDR1 as SQVTM and CDR2 as ANQGSEA. The CDR3 DNA reads TGCAGCGCCTCCGGGACAGGGGTCGAGCAGTACTTC. Translation gives CSASGTGVEQYF.

This clonotype appeared many times. This chain joins TRBV7-2 and TRBJ2-1; TRBD2 agrees at 10 bases. Germline values: CDR1 SGHTA, CDR2 FQGNSA. With V trimmed by 5 bases and J by 3 bases, 4 bases remained unmatched. The CDR3 has 15 amino acids. For the CDR3, the DNA is TGTGCCAGCAGCGGAACTAGCGGGGACTACAATGAGCAGTTCTTC. The encoded protein is CASSGTSGDYNEQFF.

This clonotype was seen a few times. The chain employs TRBV20-1 and TRBJ2-1; 10 nucleotides agree with TRBD2. The trim removed 6 bases at V and 1 base at J, leaving 6 bases unmatched. Germline CDR1 is DFQATT and CDR2 is SNEGSKA (reference sequence). The length of the CDR3 is 15 residues. For the CDR3, the DNA is TGCAGTGCATCTAAGCGGGGGGGATCCTACAATGAGCAGTTCTTC. Protein product: CSASKRGGSYNEQFF.

The chain combines TRBV5-4 with TRBJ2-1, with 7 bases fitting TRBD2. The CDR3 has 17 amino acids. Germline V CDR1 and CDR2: SGHNT, YYREEE (reference sequence). The V gene end was trimmed by 3 bases and the J gene end by 8 bases; junction bases not matched to a gene: 17. Here the CDR3 reads CASSSPPTSPPRDEQFF. The CDR3 coding sequence is TGTGCCAGCAGCTCACCTCCGACTAGCCCTCCCAGGGATGAGCAGTTCTTC.

This clonotype was recorded at least ten times. This sequence joins TRBV5-1 and TRBJ2-5, with a possible D match to TRBD2 (7 bases). CDR3 length: 16 amino acids. Trimming left V 1 base short and J 0 bases short, with 13 bases between. The germline gives CDR1 SGHRS, CDR2 YFSETQ. The CDR3 spells CASSLLGGGNQETQYF. The CDR3, as DNA: TGCGCCAGCAGCTTGTTAGGGGGAGGGAACCAAGAGACCCAGTACTTC.